This T cell receptor (beta chain) emerged from a study of blood T cell repertoires in COVID-19. Study details: Spain, Italy and the United States supplied samples that represented acute and convalescent COVID-19. Nucleic acid was either cDNA or gDNA, and it came from T cells, B-cell-depleted T cells, or PBMCs.

Method: immunoSEQ multiplex PCR; TCRdb's copy keeps in-frame clones and lacks some. The data contain roughly 230,000 clones, 88% of them seen just once; the ten biggest clones take up about 1.8%. The V and J ends lost 2 bases and 4 bases respectively, with 20 bases between them. Germline V gives CDR1 LNHDA, CDR2 SQIVND (reference sequence). This CDR3 is 17 amino acids long. The J gene is TRBJ1-2, the V gene TRBV19; possible D gene TRBD1, 5 bases. This clonotype was obtained from an older man with acute or convalescent COVID-19. The sample consisted of peripheral blood. CDR3 bases: TGTGCCAGTAGTATAACGAGTGGGGCCGACAGAACCTATGGCTACACCTTC. Translating gives CASSITSGADRTYGYTF.